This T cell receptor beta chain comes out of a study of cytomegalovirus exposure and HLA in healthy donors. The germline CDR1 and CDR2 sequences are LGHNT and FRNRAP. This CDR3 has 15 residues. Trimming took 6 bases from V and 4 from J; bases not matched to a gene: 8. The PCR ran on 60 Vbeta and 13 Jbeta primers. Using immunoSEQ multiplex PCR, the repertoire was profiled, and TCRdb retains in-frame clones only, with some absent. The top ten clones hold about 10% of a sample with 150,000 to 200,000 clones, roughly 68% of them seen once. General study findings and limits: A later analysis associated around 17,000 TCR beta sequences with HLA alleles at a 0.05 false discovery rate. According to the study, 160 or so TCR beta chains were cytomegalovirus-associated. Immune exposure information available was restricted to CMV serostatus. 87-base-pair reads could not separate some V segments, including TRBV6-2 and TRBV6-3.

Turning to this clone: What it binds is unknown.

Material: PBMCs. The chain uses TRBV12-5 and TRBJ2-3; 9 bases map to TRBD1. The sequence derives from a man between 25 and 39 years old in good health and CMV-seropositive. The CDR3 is CASGYRGRSADTQYF. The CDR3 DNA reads TGTGCTAGTGGCTACAGGGGGCGCAGCGCAGATACGCAGTATTTT.